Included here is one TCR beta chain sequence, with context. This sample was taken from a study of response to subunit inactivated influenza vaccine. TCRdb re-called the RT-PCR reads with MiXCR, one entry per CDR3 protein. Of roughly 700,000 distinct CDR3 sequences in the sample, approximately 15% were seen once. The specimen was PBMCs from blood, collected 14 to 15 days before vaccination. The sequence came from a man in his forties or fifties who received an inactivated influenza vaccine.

CDR3 coding DNA: TGTGCCAGCAGCCAAGGGGGGGGAAACCGGGGCTACACCTTC. Protein: CASSQGGGNRGYTF. The rearrangement uses TRBV4-2 and TRBJ1-2; tentatively, D is TRBD1 (5 bases). Germline-derived CDR1 and CDR2 are LGHNA and YNFKEQ. The CDR3 extends over 14 amino acids. Trimming took off 1 base at V and 8 bases at J, with 14 bases between the two ends.